The 7 T cell receptor beta chains given below trace back to one sample, sequenced in a study of T cells in localized non-small cell lung cancer. Only in-frame clones appear in the TCRdb table, and some are missing; sequencing was by immunoSEQ multiplex PCR. The table has about 5,200 clones, roughly 33% seen once. Source: lung tumor tissue, taken before any cancer treatment. These receptors were taken from a female donor older than 55 with stage I lung adenocarcinoma.

This clone occurred once. V and J are TRBV5-1 and TRBJ1-1; possibly TRBD1 for D (6 bases). The CDR3 is 16 residues long. V was trimmed by 3 bases and J by 7 bases, leaving 22 bases between them. Germline CDR1 SGHRS, CDR2 YFSETQ. The CDR3 loop reads CASSSGSNRAYNEAFF. CDR3 in DNA: TGCGCCAGCAGCTCCGGATCAAACAGGGCATACAATGAAGCTTTCTTT.

The chain employs TRBV19 and TRBJ1-2; no reliable D call. The CDR3 sequence is 14 residues long. Trimming removed 5 bases from V and 4 bases from J, with 14 bases in between. Germline V gives CDR1 LNHDA, CDR2 SQIVND (reference sequence). The DNA of the CDR3 is TGTGCCAGTAGTCCTCCGGGAGCTCGCTATGGCTACACCTTC. Translation gives CASSPPGARYGYTF.

The chain is built from TRBV5-1 and TRBJ2-5, with TRBD1 matching 8 bases. The CDR3 sequence is 14 residues long. CDR1 is SGHRS, CDR2 YFSETQ, per germline. Trimming at V came to 4 bases and at J to 5 bases, leaving 7 bases not matched to a gene. The CDR3 loop is CASSEDRVGETQYF. CDR3 nucleotide sequence: TGCGCCAGCAGCGAGGACAGGGTTGGGGAGACCCAGTACTTC.

The gene calls are TRBV14 and TRBJ1-2; D is possibly TRBD1 (5 bases). Germline lookup yields CDR1 SGHDN and CDR2 FVKESK. The CDR3 spans 16 residues. Between the trimmed V and J ends, which lost 1 base and 8 bases, there was a span of 20 bases. CDR3 residues: CASSQGVVDPWGGYTF. The CDR3 DNA reads TGTGCCAGCAGCCAAGGGGTAGTTGACCCATGGGGCGGCTACACCTTC. Full variable domain (rest looked up from reference TRBV14 and TRBJ1-2): EAGVTQFPSHSVIEKGQTVTLRCDPISGHDNLYWYRRVMGKEIKFLLHFVKESKQDESGMPNNRFLAERTGGTYSTLKVQPAELEDSGVYFCASSQGVVDPWGGYTFGSGTRLTVV.

The chain is built from TRBV19 and TRBJ1-5; 9 positions match TRBD1. With V trimmed by 7 bases and J by 1 base, 8 bases remained unmatched. The CDR3 has 16 amino acids. Per germline, CDR1 LNHDA and CDR2 SQIVND (reference sequence). CDR3 loop: CASTNGQGRSNQPQHF. The CDR3 nucleotides read TGTGCCAGTACCAATGGACAGGGGAGGAGCAATCAGCCCCAGCATTTT.

As concerns this clone: Mismatch with germline at one junction end may stem from a read error. The rearrangement joins TRBV7-6 to TRBJ2-3; 10 bases match TRBD2. CDR3 size: 15 residues. CDR1 is SGHVS, CDR2 FNYEAQ, per germline. DNA of the CDR3: TGTGCCAGCAGCATAGCGGGGGGTTACACAGATACGCAGTATTTT. Translation gives CASSIAGGYTDTQYF.

The gene calls are TRBV5-1 and TRBJ2-7; the D gene is possibly TRBD1 (7 bases). This CDR3 is built from 18 residues. The V end was cut by 3 bases, the J end by 1 base, with 23 bases between. Germline V CDR1 and CDR2: SGHRS, YFSETQ. The chain's CDR3 is CASSSVYGGGASSYEQYF. DNA of the CDR3: TGCGCCAGCAGCTCGGTTTATGGAGGGGGCGCTTCGTCCTACGAGCAGTACTTC. Looking up the rest from reference TRBV5-1 and TRBJ2-7 gives the full variable domain: KAGVTQTPRYLIKTRGQQVTLSCSPISGHRSVSWYQQTPGQGLQFLFEYFSETQRNKGNFPGRFSGRQFSNSRSEMNVSTLELGDSALYLCASSSVYGGGASSYEQYFGPGTRLTVT.